One sample yielded the 10 T cell receptor beta chains listed below, sequenced in a study of blood T cell repertoires in COVID-19. Repertoires were generated with immunoSEQ multiplex PCR, while TCRdb's copy carries only in-frame clones and drops some. The sample has about 73,000 clones; approximately 88% are singletons. Material for sequencing was peripheral blood. The receptor set was obtained from an elderly man with active or convalescent COVID-19.

The chain recombines TRBV18 with TRBJ2-4, with 8 nucleotides matching TRBD1. V was pared by 6 bases and J by 9 bases, with 4 bases of the junction left unmatched. This CDR3 has 12 residues. The V gene's germline CDR1 is KGHSH and CDR2 LQKENI. The CDR3 DNA reads as TGTGCCAGCTCGGACAGGGTGGGCATTCAGTACTTC. As protein: CASSDRVGIQYF. Variable domain in full (rest from reference TRBV18 and TRBJ2-4): NAGVMQNPRHLVRRRGQEARLRCSPMKGHSHVYWYRQLPEEGLKFMVYLQKENIIDESGMPKERFSAEFPKEGPSILRIQQVVRGDSAAYFCASSDRVGIQYFGAGTRLSVL.

This clone has more than one count but fewer than ten. The rearrangement uses TRBV15 and TRBJ1-1, with 8 positions matching TRBD1. CDR1 and CDR2 from the germline V gene are LNHNV and YYDKDF (reference sequence). The ends lost 5 bases at V and 3 bases at J; junction bases unmatched: 8. The length of the CDR3 is 15 residues. The CDR3, as DNA: TGTGCCACCAGCCGTACCAACAGGGGGTACACTGAAGCTTTCTTT. Encoded protein: CATSRTNRGYTEAFF.

This clone was counted between two and nine times. The V gene is TRBV11-2, the J gene TRBJ2-2, with 9 bases fitting TRBD2. Germline CDR1 and CDR2: SGHAT and FQNNGV. The CDR3 covers 16 residues. V was pared by 5 bases and J by 6 bases, with 10 bases of the junction left unmatched. The CDR3 protein is CASSQLSGSVAGELFF. The CDR3 DNA is TGTGCCAGCAGCCAACTTAGCGGGAGTGTCGCCGGGGAGCTGTTTTTT.

This clone was seen just once. The chain has TRBV5-6 and TRBJ1-2; a possible D gene is TRBD1 (5 bases). With 1 base removed from V and 0 bases from J, the gap between germline ends came to 13 bases. CDR1 is SGHDT and CDR2 is YYEEEE in the germline V gene. The CDR3 sequence is 16 residues long. CDR3 sequence: CASSLFPAGANYGYTF. The CDR3, as DNA: TGTGCCAGCAGCTTGTTCCCCGCGGGGGCTAACTATGGCTACACCTTC.

This chain uses TRBV29-1 with TRBJ1-3, with 10 bases aligning to TRBD1. The CDR3 sequence is 16 residues long. V lost 0 bases, J lost 2 bases, and 4 bases stayed unmatched. Per the germline V gene, CDR1 is SQVTM and CDR2 is ANQGSEA. The CDR3 loop reads CSVEDGGTGAGNTIYF. For the CDR3, the DNA is TGCAGCGTTGAAGATGGCGGGACAGGGGCTGGAAACACCATATATTTT.

The J gene is TRBJ2-5, the V gene TRBV3-1 (or the pseudogene TRBV3-2); D is unclear. Germline V lookup: CDR1 LGHDT, CDR2 YNNKEL (reference sequence). The CDR3 is 12 residues long. The V and J ends lost 2 bases and 4 bases respectively, with 5 bases between them. The CDR3 loop is CASSQLRETQYF. CDR3 DNA: TGTGCCAGCAGCCAATTGCGAGAGACCCAGTACTTC.

The chain joins TRBV7-2 to TRBJ2-5; 13 bases agree with TRBD2. The CDR3 covers 18 residues. V lost 5 bases, J lost 2 bases, and 11 bases stayed unmatched. CDR1 is SGHTA and CDR2 is FQGNSA in the germline V gene. The CDR3 loop is CASSPTGLAGSGQETQYF. The DNA for the CDR3 is TGTGCCAGCAGCCCAACGGGACTAGCGGGGTCGGGGCAAGAGACCCAGTACTTC.

The CDR3 coding sequence is TGCAGCGGGGGACAGGGAGACACTGAAGCTTTCTTT. This codes for CSGGQGDTEAFF. V and J are TRBV29-1 and TRBJ1-1, with 9 nucleotides matching TRBD1. Trimming cost V 7 bases and J 3 bases; bases outside gene matches: 3. The CDR3 has 12 residues. CDR1 SQVTM and CDR2 ANQGSEA come from the germline V gene. The complete variable domain, with remaining parts taken from reference TRBV29-1 and TRBJ1-1, reads SAVISQKPSRDICQRGTSLTIQCQVDSQVTMMFWYRQQPGQSLTLIATANQGSEATYESGFVIDKFPISRPNLTFSTLTVSNMSPEDSSIYLCSGGQGDTEAFFGQGTRLTVV.

The chain has TRBV6-2 or TRBV6-3 and TRBJ2-7, with TRBD2 as a possible D gene (5 bases). Trimming removed 2 bases from V and 7 bases from J, with 15 bases in between. CDR3 length: 14 amino acids. Looked up from germline, CDR1 is MNHEY and CDR2 is SVGEGT. This chain's CDR3 is CASSYVLGRGEQYF. The CDR3 nucleotides are TGTGCCAGCAGTTACGTCCTGGGGAGAGGGGAGCAGTACTTC.

A single count supports this clone. This chain connects TRBV6-2 or TRBV6-3 to TRBJ1-5, with D maybe TRBD1 (6 bases). There are 14 residues in the CDR3. Germline assignment: CDR1 MNHEY and CDR2 SVGEGT. V lost 0 bases, J lost 6 bases, and 9 bases lay in between. This CDR3 is CASSYSGGTQPQHF. The CDR3 bases are TGTGCCAGCAGTTACTCAGGGGGTACTCAGCCCCAGCATTTT.